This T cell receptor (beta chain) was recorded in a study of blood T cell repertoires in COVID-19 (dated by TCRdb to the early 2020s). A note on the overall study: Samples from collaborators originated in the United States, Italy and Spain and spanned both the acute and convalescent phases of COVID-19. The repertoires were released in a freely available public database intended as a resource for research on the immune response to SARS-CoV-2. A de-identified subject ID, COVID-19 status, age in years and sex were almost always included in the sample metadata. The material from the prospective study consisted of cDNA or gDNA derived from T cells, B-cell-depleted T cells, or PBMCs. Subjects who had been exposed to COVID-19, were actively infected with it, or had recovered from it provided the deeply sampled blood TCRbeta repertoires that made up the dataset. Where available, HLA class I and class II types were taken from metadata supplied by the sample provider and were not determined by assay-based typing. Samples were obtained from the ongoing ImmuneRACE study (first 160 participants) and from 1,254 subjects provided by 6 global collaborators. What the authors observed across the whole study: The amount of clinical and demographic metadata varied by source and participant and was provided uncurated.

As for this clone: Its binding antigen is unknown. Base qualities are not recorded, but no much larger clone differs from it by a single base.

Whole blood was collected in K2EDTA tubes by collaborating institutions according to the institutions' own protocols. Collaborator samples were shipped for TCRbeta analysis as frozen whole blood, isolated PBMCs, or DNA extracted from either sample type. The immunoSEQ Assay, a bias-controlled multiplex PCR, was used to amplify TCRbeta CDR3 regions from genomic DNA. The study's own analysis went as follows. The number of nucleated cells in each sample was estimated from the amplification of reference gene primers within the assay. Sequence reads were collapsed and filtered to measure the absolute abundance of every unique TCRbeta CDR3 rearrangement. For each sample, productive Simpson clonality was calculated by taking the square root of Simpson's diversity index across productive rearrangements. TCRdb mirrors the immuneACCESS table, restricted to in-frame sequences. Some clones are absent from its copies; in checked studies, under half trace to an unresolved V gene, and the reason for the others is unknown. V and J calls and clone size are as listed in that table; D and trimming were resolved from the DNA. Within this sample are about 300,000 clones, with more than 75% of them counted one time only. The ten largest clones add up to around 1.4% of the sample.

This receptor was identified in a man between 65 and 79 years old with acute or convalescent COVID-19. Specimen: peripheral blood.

CDR3 sequence: CASSLTGYEQFF. The base sequence is TGTGCCAGCTCACTAACAGGGTATGAGCAGTTCTTC. The chain uses TRBV18 and TRBJ2-1, and TRBD1 may be the D gene, going by 6 matching bases. Spanning cysteine to phenylalanine, the CDR3 consists of 12 amino acids. The sequence is cut down to CDR3 DNA, 36 bases in frame from base 1. Trimming removed 4 bases from V and 8 bases from J, leaving 9 bases between the germline ends. Looking up the germline V gene yields CDR1 KGHSH and CDR2 LQKENI. Full variable domain (CDR3 extended with the reference TRBV18 and TRBJ2-1 proteins): NAGVMQNPRHLVRRRGQEARLRCSPMKGHSHVYWYRQLPEEGLKFMVYLQKENIIDESGMPKERFSAEFPKEGPSILRIQQVVRGDSAAYFCASSLTGYEQFFGPGTRLTVL.